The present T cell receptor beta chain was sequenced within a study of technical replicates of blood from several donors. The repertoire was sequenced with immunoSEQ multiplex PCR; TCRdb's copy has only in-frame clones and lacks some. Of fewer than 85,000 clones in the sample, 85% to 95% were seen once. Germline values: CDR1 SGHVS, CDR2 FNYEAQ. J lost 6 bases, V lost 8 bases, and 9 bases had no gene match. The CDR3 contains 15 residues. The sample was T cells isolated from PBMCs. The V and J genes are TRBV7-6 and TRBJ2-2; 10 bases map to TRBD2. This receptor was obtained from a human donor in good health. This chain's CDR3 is CASRGAGGLAGELFF. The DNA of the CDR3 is TGTGCCAGCCGGGGAGCGGGGGGGCTGGCCGGGGAGCTGTTTTTT.